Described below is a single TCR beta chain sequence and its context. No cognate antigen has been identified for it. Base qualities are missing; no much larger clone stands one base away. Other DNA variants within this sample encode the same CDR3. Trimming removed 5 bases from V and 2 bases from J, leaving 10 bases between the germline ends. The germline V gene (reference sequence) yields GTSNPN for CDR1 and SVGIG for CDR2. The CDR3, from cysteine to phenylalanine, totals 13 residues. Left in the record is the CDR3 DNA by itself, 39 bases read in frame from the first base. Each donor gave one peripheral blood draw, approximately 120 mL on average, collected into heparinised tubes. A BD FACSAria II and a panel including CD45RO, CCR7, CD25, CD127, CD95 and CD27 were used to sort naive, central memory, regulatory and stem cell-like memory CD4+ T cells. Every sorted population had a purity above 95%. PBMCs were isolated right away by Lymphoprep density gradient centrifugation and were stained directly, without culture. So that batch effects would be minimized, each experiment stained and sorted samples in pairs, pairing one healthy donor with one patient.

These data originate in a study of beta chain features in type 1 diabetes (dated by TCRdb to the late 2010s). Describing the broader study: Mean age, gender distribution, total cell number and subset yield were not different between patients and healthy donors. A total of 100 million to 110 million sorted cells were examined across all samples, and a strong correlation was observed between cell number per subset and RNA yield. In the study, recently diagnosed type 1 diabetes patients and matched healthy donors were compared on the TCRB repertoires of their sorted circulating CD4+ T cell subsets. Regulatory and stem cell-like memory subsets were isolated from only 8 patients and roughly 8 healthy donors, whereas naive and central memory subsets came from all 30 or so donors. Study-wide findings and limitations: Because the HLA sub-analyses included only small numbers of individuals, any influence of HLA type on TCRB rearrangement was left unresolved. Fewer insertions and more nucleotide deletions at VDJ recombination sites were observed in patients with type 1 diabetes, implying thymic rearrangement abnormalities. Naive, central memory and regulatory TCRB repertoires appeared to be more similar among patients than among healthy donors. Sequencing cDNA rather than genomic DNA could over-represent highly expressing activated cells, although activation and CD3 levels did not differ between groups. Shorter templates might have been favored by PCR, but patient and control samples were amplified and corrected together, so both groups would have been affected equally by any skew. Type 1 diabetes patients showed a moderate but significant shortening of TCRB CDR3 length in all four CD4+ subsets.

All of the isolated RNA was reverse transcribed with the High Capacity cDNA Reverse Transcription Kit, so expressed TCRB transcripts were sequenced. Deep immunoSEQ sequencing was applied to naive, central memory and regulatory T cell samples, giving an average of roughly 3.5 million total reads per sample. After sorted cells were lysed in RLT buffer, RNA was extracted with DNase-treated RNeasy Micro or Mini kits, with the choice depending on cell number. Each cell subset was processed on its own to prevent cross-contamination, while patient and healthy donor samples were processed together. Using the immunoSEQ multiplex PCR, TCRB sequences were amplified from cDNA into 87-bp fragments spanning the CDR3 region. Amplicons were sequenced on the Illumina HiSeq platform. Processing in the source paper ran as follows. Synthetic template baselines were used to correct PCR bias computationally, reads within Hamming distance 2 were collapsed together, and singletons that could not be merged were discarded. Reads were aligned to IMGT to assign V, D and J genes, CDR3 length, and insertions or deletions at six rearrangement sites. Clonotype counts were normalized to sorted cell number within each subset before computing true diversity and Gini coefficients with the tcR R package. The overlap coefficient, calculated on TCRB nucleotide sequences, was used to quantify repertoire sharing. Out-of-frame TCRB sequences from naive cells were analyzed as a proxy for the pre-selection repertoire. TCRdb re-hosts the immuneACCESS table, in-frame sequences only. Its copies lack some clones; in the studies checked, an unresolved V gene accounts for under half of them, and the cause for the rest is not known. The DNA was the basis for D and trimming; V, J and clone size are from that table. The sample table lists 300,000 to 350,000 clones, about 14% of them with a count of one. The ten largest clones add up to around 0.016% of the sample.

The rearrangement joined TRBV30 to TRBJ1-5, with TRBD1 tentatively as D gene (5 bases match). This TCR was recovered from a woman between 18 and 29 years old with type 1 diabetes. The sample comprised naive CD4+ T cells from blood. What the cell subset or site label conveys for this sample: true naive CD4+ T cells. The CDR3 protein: CAWGTGGNQPQHF. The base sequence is TGTGCCTGGGGAACGGGGGGCAATCAGCCCCAGCATTTT.